The 32 T cell receptor beta chains listed next were all sequenced from one sample in a study of cytomegalovirus exposure and HLA in healthy donors. Amplification used 60 Vbeta primers and 13 Jbeta primers. Libraries were prepared by immunoSEQ multiplex PCR; TCRdb keeps only in-frame clonotypes and omits some of them. The data hold 98,000 or so clones, with over 60% observed a single time. Sequenced: PBMCs. These receptors all come from a man in his 60s in good health and CMV-seropositive.

There are a few counts of this clone. V usage is TRBV4-3 and J usage is TRBJ1-2; D call uncertain. CDR3 length: 13 residues. Germline-derived CDR1 and CDR2 are LGHNA and YSLEER. Trimming removed 0 bases from V and 4 bases from J, with 6 bases in between. For the CDR3, the DNA is TGCGCCAGCAGCCAAGATTTGCGCTATGGCTACACCTTC. It specifies CASSQDLRYGYTF.

The sample holds one count of this clone. DNA of the CDR3: TGTGCCAGTCACCGGGGGGGACCCAATGAAAAACTGTTTTTT. Translating gives CASHRGGPNEKLFF. The rearrangement links TRBV19 to TRBJ1-4; D may be TRBD1 (5 bases). V was shortened by 8 bases and J by 5 bases, with 15 bases between the two germline ends. This CDR3 spans 14 amino acids. Germline values: CDR1 LNHDA, CDR2 SQIVND (reference sequence).

This clone has just a few counts. This chain uses TRBV10-3 with TRBJ2-1, with D hard to call. This CDR3 region has 13 residues. Germline loops: CDR1 ENHRY, CDR2 SYGVKD. V was clipped by 3 bases and J by 5 bases, with 8 bases between them. CDR3 in amino acids: CAISEGVDNEQFF. The CDR3 nucleotides read TGTGCCATCAGTGAAGGAGTGGACAATGAGCAGTTCTTC.

As for this clone: Distinct nucleotide sequences in the sample also encode this CDR3. The chain carries TRBV2 and TRBJ2-7; possible D gene TRBD1, 5 bases. Trimming cost V 5 bases and J 4 bases, with 6 bases left between them. Germline assignment: CDR1 SNHLY and CDR2 FYNNEI. The CDR3 has 11 amino acids. Here the CDR3 reads CASSPGYEQYF. Here the CDR3 DNA reads TGTGCCAGCAGTCCAGGGTACGAGCAGTACTTC.

About this clone itself: Different DNA sequences within this sample yield the same CDR3. V is TRBV18 and J is TRBJ1-2; possibly TRBD1 for D (6 bases). Trimming took off 3 bases at V and 5 bases at J, with 10 bases between the two ends. This CDR3 contains 13 residues. The V gene's germline CDR1 is KGHSH and CDR2 LQKENI. The CDR3 here is CASSPDRSYGYTF. DNA of the CDR3: TGTGCCAGCTCACCCGACAGGAGTTATGGCTACACCTTC.

The chain is built from TRBV5-1 and TRBJ2-1, with TRBD1 identical over 8 bases. The CDR3 consists of 15 residues. Trimming cost V 5 bases and J 8 bases; bases outside gene matches: 12. The germline V gene encodes CDR1 SGHRS and CDR2 YFSETQ. In DNA, the CDR3 is TGCGCCAGCAGGAGAACGGACAGGGCATTCGATGAGCAGTTCTTC. Amino acid sequence: CASRRTDRAFDEQFF.

The J gene is TRBJ1-5, the V gene TRBV19; D not resolved. Germline V gene data show CDR1 as LNHDA and CDR2 as SQIVND (reference sequence). V lost 3 bases and J lost 6, with 18 bases in between. The CDR3 has 16 residues. The CDR3 protein is CASSMLRGFDSQPQHF. DNA for the CDR3: TGTGCCAGTAGTATGTTGAGAGGGTTTGATAGTCAGCCCCAGCATTTT.

The CDR3 DNA follows: TGTGCCAGCAGCGGCCGTAGGGGGAGGGGAGAGGAGACCCAGTACTTC. This codes for CASSGRRGRGEETQYF. V and J are TRBV7-9 and TRBJ2-5, with D perhaps TRBD2 (7 bases). V lost 5 bases and J lost 5, with 21 bases in between. CDR1 is SEHNR and CDR2 is FQNEAQ in the germline V gene (reference sequence). This CDR3 is 16 amino acids long.

The CDR3 DNA follows: TGTGCCATCACCTGGGAGCGGGCCGGAGACTATGGCTACACCTTC. It is translated as CAITWERAGDYGYTF. This chain links TRBV10-3 with TRBJ1-2; D remains ambiguous. Germline CDR1 ENHRY, CDR2 SYGVKD. The CDR3 covers 15 residues. Trimming took 7 bases from V and 3 from J, leaving 18 bases between them.

The rearrangement links TRBV28 to TRBJ1-2; no reliable D call. The CDR3 has 13 residues. Germline CDR1 and CDR2: MDHEN and SYDVKM. V shed 3 bases and J shed 2 bases, with 7 bases lying between them. CDR3 amino acids: CASSLTGNYGYTF. The CDR3 region has the DNA TGTGCCAGCAGTTTGACCGGGAACTATGGCTACACCTTC.

CDR3 sequence (DNA): TGTGCCAGCAATAACCCCCTAGGCGGGGGGGGCAAAAACATTCAGTACTTC. Translating it yields CASNNPLGGGGKNIQYF. The chain recombines TRBV7-2 with TRBJ2-4; TRBD2 aligns across 9 bases. The length of the CDR3 is 17 residues. V shed 7 bases and J 3 bases; nucleotides not matched to a gene: 13. Germline V CDR1 and CDR2: SGHTA, FQGNSA. The full variable domain, its missing parts supplied by reference TRBV7-2 and TRBJ2-4, is GAGVSQSPSNKVTEKGKDVELRCDPISGHTALYWYRQSLGQGLEFLIYFQGNSAPDKSGLPSDRFSAERTGGSVSTLTIQRTQQEDSAVYLCASNNPLGGGGKNIQYFGAGTRLSVL.

The genes are TRBV5-1 and TRBJ1-2, with a weak D call TRBD1 (6 bases). The CDR3 length is 14 residues. V was shortened by 1 base and J by 7 bases, with 14 bases between the two germline ends. The V gene's germline CDR1 is SGHRS and CDR2 YFSETQ. The CDR3 spells CASSLNQGYSGYTF. In DNA form, the CDR3 reads TGCGCCAGCAGCTTGAACCAGGGGTATTCTGGCTACACCTTC. The variable domain in full, completed from reference TRBV5-1 and TRBJ1-2, reads KAGVTQTPRYLIKTRGQQVTLSCSPISGHRSVSWYQQTPGQGLQFLFEYFSETQRNKGNFPGRFSGRQFSNSRSEMNVSTLELGDSALYLCASSLNQGYSGYTFGSGTRLTVV.

This chain connects TRBV5-6 to TRBJ2-2; D possibly corresponds to TRBD2 (6 bases). V was cut by 1 base and J by 3 bases, with 13 bases left in between. Germline CDR1 SGHDT, CDR2 YYEEEE. The CDR3 is made up of 16 amino acids. The CDR3 nucleotides are TGTGCCAGCAGCTTGCGGGTACAGCGGGACACCGGGGAGCTGTTTTTT. Its translation: CASSLRVQRDTGELFF.

This chain connects TRBV7-2 to TRBJ1-5; perhaps TRBD1 as D (5 bases). V was trimmed by 5 bases and J by 3 bases, leaving 11 bases between them. Germline CDR1 and CDR2: SGHTA and FQGNSA. The CDR3 sequence is 14 residues long. The chain's CDR3 is CASSKGHTNQPQHF. The CDR3 DNA reads TGTGCCAGCAGCAAGGGGCACACCAATCAGCCCCAGCATTTT. The variable domain in full, completed from reference TRBV7-2 and TRBJ1-5, reads GAGVSQSPSNKVTEKGKDVELRCDPISGHTALYWYRQSLGQGLEFLIYFQGNSAPDKSGLPSDRFSAERTGGSVSTLTIQRTQQEDSAVYLCASSKGHTNQPQHFGDGTRLSIL.

V gene TRBV18 combines with J gene TRBJ1-2, with 7 bases that match TRBD1. Trimming at V came to 1 base and at J to 3 bases, leaving 8 bases not matched to a gene. The CDR3 is 16 amino acids. The germline V gene has CDR1 KGHSH and CDR2 LQKENI. The CDR3 is CASSPLGYGQDYGYTF. The CDR3 nucleotides are TGTGCCAGCTCACCACTCGGATACGGACAGGACTATGGCTACACCTTC.

The chain joins TRBV9 to TRBJ1-2; D is unresolved. The germline CDR1 and CDR2 sequences are SGDLS and YYNGEE. With 2 bases removed from V and 2 bases from J, the gap between germline ends came to 13 bases. This CDR3 has 15 residues. The CDR3 DNA is TGTGCCAGCAGCGTGGACTTGGGAGGGAACTATGGCTACACCTTC. This codes for CASSVDLGGNYGYTF.

The chain employs TRBV6-1 and TRBJ1-5; TRBD1 agrees at 8 bases. With V trimmed by 6 bases and J by 9 bases, 13 bases remained unmatched. The CDR3 extends over 15 amino acids. Per the germline V gene, CDR1 is MNHNS and CDR2 is SASEGT. CDR3 residues: CASRDATGDWRPQHF. The CDR3, as DNA: TGTGCCAGCAGGGACGCGACAGGGGATTGGCGGCCCCAGCATTTT.

This sequence joins TRBV19 and TRBJ2-1, with D tentatively TRBD2 (5 bases). Germline values: CDR1 LNHDA, CDR2 SQIVND (reference sequence). The CDR3 runs 16 residues. Trimming shortened V by 7 bases and J by 3 bases, and 19 bases separated the two germline ends. The DNA for the CDR3 is TGTGCCAGTAATTCGGGGAATTCGCGATTCTACAATGAGCAGTTCTTC. Encoded protein: CASNSGNSRFYNEQFF. Using reference TRBV19 and TRBJ2-1 for the parts outside the CDR3, the full variable domain is DGGITQSPKYLFRKEGQNVTLSCEQNLNHDAMYWYRQDPGQGLRLIYYSQIVNDFQKGDIAEGYSVSREKKESFPLTVTSAQKNPTAFYLCASNSGNSRFYNEQFFGPGTRLTVL.

The gene calls are TRBV7-2 and TRBJ1-2, with D possibly being TRBD1 (5 bases). Trimming took off 5 bases at V and 4 bases at J, with 8 bases between the two ends. Per the germline V gene, CDR1 is SGHTA and CDR2 is FQGNSA. This CDR3 has 12 residues. The CDR3 reads CASSPTVYGYTF. CDR3 DNA: TGTGCCAGCAGCCCGACAGTCTATGGCTACACCTTC.

CDR3 coding DNA: TGTGCCAGCACCAACACCGGACAGGGATTATCCTACGAGCAGTACTTC. Amino acid sequence: CASTNTGQGLSYEQYF. This rearrangement joins TRBV11-1 to TRBJ2-7; 8 positions agree with TRBD1. Per the germline V gene, CDR1 is SGHAT and CDR2 is FQDESV (reference sequence). CDR3 length: 16 amino acids. The V gene end was trimmed by 7 bases and the J gene end by 1 base; junction bases not matched to a gene: 12.

The chain carries TRBV27 and TRBJ1-1, with a possible D match to TRBD1 (5 bases). The CDR3 runs to 15 residues. Trimming took 5 bases from V and 4 from J, leaving 17 bases between them. The germline CDR1 and CDR2 sequences are MNHEY and SMNVEV (reference sequence). The CDR3 sequence is CASSPVRGVVTEAFF. The CDR3 nucleotides are TGTGCCAGCAGTCCGGTGCGGGGGGTGGTCACTGAAGCTTTCTTT.

The rearrangement joins TRBV5-1 to TRBJ2-5, with TRBD2 matching 15 bases. The germline CDR1 and CDR2 sequences are SGHRS and YFSETQ. This CDR3 has 18 amino acids. V was pared by 2 bases and J by 1 base, with 6 bases of the junction left unmatched. Written as DNA, the CDR3 is TGCGCCAGCAGCTTAGGGACTAGCGGGGGGCCCGGCCAAGAGACCCAGTACTTC. Its translation: CASSLGTSGGPGQETQYF.

V and J are TRBV11-2 and TRBJ1-1; TRBD1 matches 8 bases. The germline gives CDR1 SGHAT, CDR2 FQNNGV. The junction had 9 bases not matched to a gene; V was cut back by 3 bases and J by 0 bases. The CDR3 is 17 amino acids. In DNA, the CDR3 is TGTGCCAGCAGCTTTCGGACAGGGAAGTTCATGAACACTGAAGCTTTCTTT. This gives the protein CASSFRTGKFMNTEAFF.

The chain joins TRBV10-3 to TRBJ2-1; 8 bases agree with TRBD1. The CDR3 spans 18 residues. In germline, CDR1 is ENHRY, CDR2 SYGVKD. The J segment lost 2 bases and the V segment lost 4 bases, leaving 13 bases of the junction unmatched. CDR3 amino acids: CAISGGWGTGDTYNEQFF. The CDR3 nucleotides read TGTGCCATCAGTGGGGGGTGGGGGACAGGTGATACCTACAATGAGCAGTTCTTC.

The chain links TRBV15 to TRBJ2-3; 8 bases are a match to TRBD1. J lost 0 bases, V lost 0 bases, and 5 bases had no gene match. The CDR3 contains 17 residues. The germline gives CDR1 LNHNV, CDR2 YYDKDF (reference sequence). The CDR3 loop is CATSRDGQGVSTDTQYF. The DNA of the CDR3 is TGTGCCACCAGCAGAGACGGACAGGGTGTCAGCACAGATACGCAGTATTTT. Full variable domain (rest looked up from reference TRBV15 and TRBJ2-3): DAMVIQNPRYQVTQFGKPVTLSCSQTLNHNVMYWYQQKSSQAPKLLFHYYDKDFNNEADTPDNFQSRRPNTSFCFLDIRSPGLGDTAMYLCATSRDGQGVSTDTQYFGPGTRLTVL.

V and J are TRBV29-1 and TRBJ2-3, with TRBD2 matching over 11 bases. The V gene's germline CDR1 is SQVTM and CDR2 ANQGSEA. This CDR3 comprises 19 residues. V trimming: 6 bases; J trimming: 0 bases; junction bases outside the gene matches: 17. CDR3 nucleotides: TGCAGCGTCCTCATGCCCTCTAGCGGGGGGAGGGTCAGCACAGATACGCAGTATTTT. Its protein is CSVLMPSSGGRVSTDTQYF.

The rearrangement joins TRBV11-2 to TRBJ1-2; 7 bases agree with TRBD1. The CDR3 sequence is 15 residues long. J was trimmed by 4 bases and V by 1 base; bases with no gene match: 6. Per the germline V gene, CDR1 is SGHAT and CDR2 is FQNNGV. The chain's CDR3 is CASSLARQGFYGYTF. DNA of the CDR3: TGTGCCAGCAGCTTAGCCCGACAGGGTTTCTATGGCTACACCTTC.

The chain recombines TRBV29-1 with TRBJ2-7; D not resolved. The CDR3 loop spans 15 amino acids. Germline V gene sequence: CDR1 SQVTM, CDR2 ANQGSEA. Trimming left V 4 bases short and J 3 bases short, with 19 bases between. For the CDR3, the DNA is TGCAGCGTTGGCGAGGCCTCTACGGCCTACTACGAGCAGTACTTC. Amino acids: CSVGEASTAYYEQYF.

The chain links TRBV27 to TRBJ1-2; 7 nucleotides agree with TRBD1. Germline V gene sequence: CDR1 MNHEY, CDR2 SMNVEV (reference sequence). Losses at the gene ends were 6 bases for V and 2 bases for J; bases not matched to a gene: 3. The CDR3 runs to 13 residues. The CDR3 DNA reads as TGTGCCAGCAGACCACAGGGGAACTATGGCTACACCTTC. Translation: CASRPQGNYGYTF.

This sequence joins TRBV30 and TRBJ1-4, with D maybe TRBD1 (5 bases). Trimming pared 0 bases from V and 6 bases from J, leaving 14 bases between. The CDR3 runs 15 residues. Germline V lookup: CDR1 GTSNPN, CDR2 SVGIG (reference sequence). CDR3 amino acids: CAWSVHAGGDEKLFF. Written as DNA, the CDR3 is TGTGCCTGGAGTGTACATGCTGGGGGGGATGAAAAACTGTTTTTT.

The chain is built from TRBV18 and TRBJ1-4; 7 bases match TRBD1. V lost 2 bases, J lost 4 bases, and 7 bases stayed unmatched. CDR3 length equals 16 residues. Per the germline V gene, CDR1 is KGHSH and CDR2 is LQKENI. The CDR3 reads CASSPERQGFNEKLFF. The CDR3 region has the DNA TGTGCCAGCTCACCAGAGCGACAGGGTTTTAATGAAAAACTGTTTTTT.

This rearrangement joins TRBV6-1 to TRBJ2-1; TRBD2 agrees at 9 bases. Germline V lookup: CDR1 MNHNS, CDR2 SASEGT. V was clipped by 9 bases and J by 6 bases; unmatched bases: 12. CDR3 length: 15 residues. The CDR3 coding sequence is TGTGCCAGTGGGTCGTTAGCGGGGGTTATCAATGAGCAGTTCTTC. Translating gives CASGSLAGVINEQFF.